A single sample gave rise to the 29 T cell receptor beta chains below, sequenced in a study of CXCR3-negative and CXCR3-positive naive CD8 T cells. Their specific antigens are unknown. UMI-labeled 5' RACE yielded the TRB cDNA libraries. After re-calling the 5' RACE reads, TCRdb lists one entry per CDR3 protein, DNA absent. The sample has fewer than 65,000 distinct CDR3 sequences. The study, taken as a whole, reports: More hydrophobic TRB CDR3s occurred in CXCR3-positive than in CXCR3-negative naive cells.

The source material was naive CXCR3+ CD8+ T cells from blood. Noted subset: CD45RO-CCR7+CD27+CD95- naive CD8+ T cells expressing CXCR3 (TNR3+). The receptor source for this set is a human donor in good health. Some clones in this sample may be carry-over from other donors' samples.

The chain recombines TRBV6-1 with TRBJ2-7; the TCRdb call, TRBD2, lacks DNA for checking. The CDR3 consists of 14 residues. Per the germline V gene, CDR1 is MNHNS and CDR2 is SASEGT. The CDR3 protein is CASSPQGPNYEQYF.

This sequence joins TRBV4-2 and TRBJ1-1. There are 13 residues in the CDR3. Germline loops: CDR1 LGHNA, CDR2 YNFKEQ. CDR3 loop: CASSQDMTTEAFF.

The CDR3: CSARVSAGIGELFF. The gene calls are TRBV20-1 and TRBJ2-2; with no DNA, the TCRdb D assignment of TRBD1 cannot be verified. Looked up from germline, CDR1 is DFQATT and CDR2 is SNEGSKA (reference sequence). The CDR3 sequence is 14 residues long.

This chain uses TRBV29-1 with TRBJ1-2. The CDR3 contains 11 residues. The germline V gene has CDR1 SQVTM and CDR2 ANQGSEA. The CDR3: CSVPSGYGYTF.

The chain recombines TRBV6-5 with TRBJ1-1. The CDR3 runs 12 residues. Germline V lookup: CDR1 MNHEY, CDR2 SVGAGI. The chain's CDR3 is CASSLEGTEAFF.

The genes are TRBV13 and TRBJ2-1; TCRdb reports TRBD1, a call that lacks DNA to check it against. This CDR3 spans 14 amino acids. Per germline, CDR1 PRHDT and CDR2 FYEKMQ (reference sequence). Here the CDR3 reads CASSPYRDRGEQFF.

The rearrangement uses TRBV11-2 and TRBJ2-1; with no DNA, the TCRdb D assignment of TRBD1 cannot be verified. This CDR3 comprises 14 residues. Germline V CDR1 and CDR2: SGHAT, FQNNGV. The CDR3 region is CASSSAGPYNEQFF.

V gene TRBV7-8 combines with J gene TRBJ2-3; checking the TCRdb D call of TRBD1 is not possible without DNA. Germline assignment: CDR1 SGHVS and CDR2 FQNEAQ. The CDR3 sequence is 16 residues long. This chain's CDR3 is CASSLVAIRDTDTQYF.

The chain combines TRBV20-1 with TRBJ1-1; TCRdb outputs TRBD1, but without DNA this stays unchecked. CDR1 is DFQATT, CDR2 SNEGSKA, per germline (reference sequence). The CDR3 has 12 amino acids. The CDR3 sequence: CSAGTGGTEAFF.

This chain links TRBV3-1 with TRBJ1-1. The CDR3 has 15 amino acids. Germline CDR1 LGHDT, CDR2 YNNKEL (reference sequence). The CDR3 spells CASSSELTGNTEAFF.

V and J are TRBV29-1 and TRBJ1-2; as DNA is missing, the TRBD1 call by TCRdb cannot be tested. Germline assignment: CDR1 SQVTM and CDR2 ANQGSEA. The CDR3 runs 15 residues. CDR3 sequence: CSVLKQGPVIYGYTF.

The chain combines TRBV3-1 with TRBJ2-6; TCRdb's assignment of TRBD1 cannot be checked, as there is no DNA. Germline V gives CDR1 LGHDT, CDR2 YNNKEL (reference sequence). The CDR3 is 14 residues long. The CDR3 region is CASSPGGQTNVLTF.

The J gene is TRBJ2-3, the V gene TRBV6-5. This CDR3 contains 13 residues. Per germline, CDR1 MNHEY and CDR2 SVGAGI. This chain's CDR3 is CASSYSQSDTQYF.

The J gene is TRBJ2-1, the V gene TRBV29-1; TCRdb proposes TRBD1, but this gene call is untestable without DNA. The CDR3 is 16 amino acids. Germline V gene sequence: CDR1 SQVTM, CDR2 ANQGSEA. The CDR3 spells CSVVFGGHPSGNEQFF.

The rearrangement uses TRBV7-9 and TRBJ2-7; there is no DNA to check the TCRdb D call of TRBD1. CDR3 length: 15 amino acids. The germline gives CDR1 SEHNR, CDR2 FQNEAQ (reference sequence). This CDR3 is CASSLGGAIRHEQYF.

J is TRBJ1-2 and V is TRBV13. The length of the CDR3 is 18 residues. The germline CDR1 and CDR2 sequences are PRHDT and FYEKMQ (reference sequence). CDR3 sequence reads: CASSLGIGSPSEGYGYTF.

The CDR3 spells CSARDLQGIGSEAFF. The chain recombines TRBV20-1 with TRBJ1-1; absent DNA, TCRdb's TRBD1 call cannot be checked. From germline, CDR1 is DFQATT and CDR2 SNEGSKA (reference sequence). The CDR3 is 15 residues long.

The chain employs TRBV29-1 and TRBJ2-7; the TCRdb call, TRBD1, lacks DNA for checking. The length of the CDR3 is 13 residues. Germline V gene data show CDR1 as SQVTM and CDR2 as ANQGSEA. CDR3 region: CSVDGSGTDEQYF.

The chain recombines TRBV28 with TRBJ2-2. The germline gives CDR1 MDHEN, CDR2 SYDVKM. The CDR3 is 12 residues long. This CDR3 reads CASSFPTGELFF.

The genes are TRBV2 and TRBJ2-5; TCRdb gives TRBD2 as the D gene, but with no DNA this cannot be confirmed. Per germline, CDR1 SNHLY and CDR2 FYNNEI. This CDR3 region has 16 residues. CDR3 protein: CASSEGTSGEAETQYF.

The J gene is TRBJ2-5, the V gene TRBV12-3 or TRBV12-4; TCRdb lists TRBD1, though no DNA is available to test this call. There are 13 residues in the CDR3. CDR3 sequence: CASSYRGAETQYF.

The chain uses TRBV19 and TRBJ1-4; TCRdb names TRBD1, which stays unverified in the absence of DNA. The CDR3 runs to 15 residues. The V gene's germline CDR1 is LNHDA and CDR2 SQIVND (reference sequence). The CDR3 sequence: CASSIGPGADEKLFF. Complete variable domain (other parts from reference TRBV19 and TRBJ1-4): DGGITQSPKYLFRKEGQNVTLSCEQNLNHDAMYWYRQDPGQGLRLIYYSQIVNDFQKGDIAEGYSVSREKKESFPLTVTSAQKNPTAFYLCASSIGPGADEKLFFGSGTQLSVL.

The CDR3 reads CASSEGQGGVETQYF. V gene TRBV6-4 combines with J gene TRBJ2-5; TCRdb lists TRBD1, though no DNA is available to test this call. Germline CDR1 reads MRHNA; CDR2 reads SNTAGT. The CDR3 runs 15 residues.

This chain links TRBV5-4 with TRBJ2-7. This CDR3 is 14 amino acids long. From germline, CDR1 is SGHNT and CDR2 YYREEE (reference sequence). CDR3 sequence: CASSLQPSSYEQYF.

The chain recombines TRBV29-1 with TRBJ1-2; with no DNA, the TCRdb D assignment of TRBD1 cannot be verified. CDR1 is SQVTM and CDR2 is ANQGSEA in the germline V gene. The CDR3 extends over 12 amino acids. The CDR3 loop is CSAKGTGGSYTF.

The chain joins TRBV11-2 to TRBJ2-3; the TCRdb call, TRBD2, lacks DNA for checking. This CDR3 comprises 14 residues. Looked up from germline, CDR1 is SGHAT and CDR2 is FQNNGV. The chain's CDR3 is CASSSLGPTDTQYF. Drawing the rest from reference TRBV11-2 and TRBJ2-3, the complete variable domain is EAGVAQSPRYKIIEKRQSVAFWCNPISGHATLYWYQQILGQGPKLLIQFQNNGVVDDSQLPKDRFSAERLKGVDSTLKIQPAKLEDSAVYLCASSSLGPTDTQYFGPGTRLTVL.

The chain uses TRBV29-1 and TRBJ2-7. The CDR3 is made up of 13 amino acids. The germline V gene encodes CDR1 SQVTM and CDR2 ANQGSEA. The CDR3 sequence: CSVDGQGPYEQYF.

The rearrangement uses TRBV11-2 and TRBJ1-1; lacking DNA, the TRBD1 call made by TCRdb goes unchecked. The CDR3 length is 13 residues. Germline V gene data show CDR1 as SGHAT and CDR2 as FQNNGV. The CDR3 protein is CASSLAPGQGTFF.

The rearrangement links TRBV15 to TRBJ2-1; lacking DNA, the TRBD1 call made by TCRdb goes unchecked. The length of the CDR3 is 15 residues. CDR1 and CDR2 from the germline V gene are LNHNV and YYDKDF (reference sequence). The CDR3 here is CATSRGRDVYNEQFF.